The 10 T cell receptor beta chains below come from one sample, sequenced in a study of T cell responses to AZD1222 COVID-19 vaccine. Generated by immunoSEQ multiplex PCR, the TCRdb table keeps only in-frame clones and is missing some. The data contain about 95,000 clones, around nine tenths of them singletons. The starting material was peripheral blood, obtained on day 0 of AZD1222 vaccination. These receptors were taken from an adult in good health.

This clone came up once. The gene calls are TRBV5-3 and TRBJ2-7, with D possibly being TRBD1 or TRBD2 (5 bases each). TRBV5-3 is placed among ORFs of uncertain function. The germline V and J ends were trimmed by 4 bases and 3 bases, with 14 bases remaining between them. The CDR3 has 14 residues. CDR3: CARSPRGANYEQYF. The CDR3 DNA sequence: TGTGCCAGAAGCCCCAGAGGGGCCAACTACGAGCAGTACTTC.

This chain uses TRBV3-1 (or the pseudogene TRBV3-2) with TRBJ2-5; D not certain. CDR1 is LGHDT and CDR2 is YNNKEL in the germline V gene (reference sequence). Trimming left V 4 bases short and J 5 bases short, with 8 bases between. The CDR3 consists of 12 residues. The CDR3 reads CASSRSMETQYF. CDR3 DNA: TGTGCCAGCAGCCGCTCAATGGAGACCCAGTACTTC.

This chain uses TRBV6-2 or TRBV6-3 with TRBJ1-1; no clear D. This CDR3 is 13 amino acids long. The germline V gene has CDR1 MNHEY and CDR2 SVGEGT. V shed 4 bases and J shed 3 bases, with 9 bases lying between them. CDR3 residues: CASSLGRDTEAFF. The DNA for the CDR3 is TGTGCCAGCAGTTTAGGAAGGGACACTGAAGCTTTCTTT.

V gene TRBV7-3 combines with J gene TRBJ2-1; D is tentatively TRBD1 or TRBD2 (6 bases each). In germline, CDR1 is SGHTA, CDR2 FQGTGA. The CDR3 length is 16 residues. Trimming pared 2 bases from V and 4 bases from J, leaving 15 bases between. This CDR3 reads CASSLRSGAGYNEQFF. In DNA, the CDR3 is TGTGCCAGCAGCTTACGATCGGGGGCCGGGTACAATGAGCAGTTCTTC.

The chain recombines TRBV6-6 with TRBJ1-6, with a tentative D call TRBD1 (6 bases). Trimming removed 5 bases at V and 9 bases at J, with 23 bases between. CDR1 and CDR2 (germline): MNHNY, SVGAGI (reference sequence). This CDR3 region has 17 residues. The CDR3 loop is CASSLRYPGQRASPLHF. The CDR3 nucleotides are TGTGCCAGCAGTCTGAGATATCCGGGACAAAGGGCTTCACCCCTCCACTTT.

The chain carries TRBV10-3 and TRBJ2-7; D tentatively fits TRBD1 or TRBD2 (7 bases each). Trimming pared 2 bases from V and 6 bases from J, leaving 20 bases between. The CDR3 sequence is 16 residues long. Per the germline V gene, CDR1 is ENHRY and CDR2 is SYGVKD. In DNA form, the CDR3 reads TGTGCCATCAGTGAGCAAGCGGGACAGCACCTCCTCGAGCAGTACTTC. Translating it yields CAISEQAGQHLLEQYF.

The chain links TRBV21-1 to TRBJ2-7; TRBD1, the table's D call, was not compared with the DNA. TRBV21-1 is recorded as a pseudogene. The CDR3 spans 11 residues. The CDR3 region has the DNA TGTGCCAGCAGCAAATCATACGAGCAGTACTTC. Translated, it gives CASSKSYEQYF.

The V and J genes are TRBV4-2 and TRBJ2-1; 10 bases align to TRBD2. Trimming took 1 base from V and 4 from J; bases not matched to a gene: 4. The CDR3 length is 16 residues. Germline-derived CDR1 and CDR2 are LGHNA and YNFKEQ. The CDR3 DNA reads as TGTGCCAGCAGCCAAGGCTCAGCGGGGGGGTACAATGAGCAGTTCTTC. The encoded protein is CASSQGSAGGYNEQFF.

This clone appeared once. The chain employs TRBV15 and TRBJ2-1; 8 bases match TRBD2. After removal of 1 base from V and 1 base from J, the junction contained 15 bases not matched to a gene. Germline CDR1 reads LNHNV; CDR2 reads YYDKDF (reference sequence). The CDR3 is made up of 20 amino acids. The CDR3 DNA reads as TGTGCCACCAGCAGAGCGAGCGGGGGAGGGCCCCGGCGGTCCTACAATGAGCAGTTCTTC. Protein sequence: CATSRASGGGPRRSYNEQFF.

The genes are TRBV4-3 and TRBJ1-1; D not resolved. CDR1 LGHNA and CDR2 YSLEER come from the germline V gene. The CDR3 loop spans 14 amino acids. The germline V and J ends were trimmed by 1 base and 1 base, with 7 bases remaining between them. The CDR3 nucleotides are TGCGCCAGCAGCCAAGCGGGGAGGAACACTGAAGCTTTCTTT. Translating gives CASSQAGRNTEAFF.